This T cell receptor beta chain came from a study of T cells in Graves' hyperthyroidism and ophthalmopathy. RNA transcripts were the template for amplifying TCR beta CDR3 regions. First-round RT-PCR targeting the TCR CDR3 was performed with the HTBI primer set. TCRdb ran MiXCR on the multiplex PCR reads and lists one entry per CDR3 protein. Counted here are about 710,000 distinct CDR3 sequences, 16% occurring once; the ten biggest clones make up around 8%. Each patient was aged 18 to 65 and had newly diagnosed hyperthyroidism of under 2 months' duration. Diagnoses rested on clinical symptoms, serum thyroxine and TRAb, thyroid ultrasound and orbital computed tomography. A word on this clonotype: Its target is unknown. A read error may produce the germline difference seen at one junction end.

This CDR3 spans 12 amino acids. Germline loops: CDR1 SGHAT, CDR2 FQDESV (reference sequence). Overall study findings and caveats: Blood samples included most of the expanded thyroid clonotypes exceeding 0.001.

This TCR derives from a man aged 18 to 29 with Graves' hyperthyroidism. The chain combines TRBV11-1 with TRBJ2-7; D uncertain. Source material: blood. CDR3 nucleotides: TGTGCCACCAGCGAAGTCCCCTACGAGCAGTACTTC. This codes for CATSEVPYEQYF.